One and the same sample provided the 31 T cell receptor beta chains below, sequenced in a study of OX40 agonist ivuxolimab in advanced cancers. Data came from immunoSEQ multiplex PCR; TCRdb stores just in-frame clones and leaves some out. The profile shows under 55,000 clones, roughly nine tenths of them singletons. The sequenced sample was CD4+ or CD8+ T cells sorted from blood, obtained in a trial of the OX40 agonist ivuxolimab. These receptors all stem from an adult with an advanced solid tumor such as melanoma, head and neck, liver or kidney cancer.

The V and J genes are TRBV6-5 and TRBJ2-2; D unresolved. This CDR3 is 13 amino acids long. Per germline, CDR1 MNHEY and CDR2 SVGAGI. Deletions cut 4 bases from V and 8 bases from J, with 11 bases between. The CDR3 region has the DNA TGTGCCAGCAGTTCCACCGAAGCTGGGGAGCTGTTTTTT. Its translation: CASSSTEAGELFF.

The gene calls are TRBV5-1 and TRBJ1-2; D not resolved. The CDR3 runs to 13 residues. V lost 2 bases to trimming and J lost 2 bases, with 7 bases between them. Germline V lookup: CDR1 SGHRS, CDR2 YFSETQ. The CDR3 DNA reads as TGCGCCAGCAGCTTCCGGACGAACTATGGCTACACCTTC. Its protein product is CASSFRTNYGYTF.

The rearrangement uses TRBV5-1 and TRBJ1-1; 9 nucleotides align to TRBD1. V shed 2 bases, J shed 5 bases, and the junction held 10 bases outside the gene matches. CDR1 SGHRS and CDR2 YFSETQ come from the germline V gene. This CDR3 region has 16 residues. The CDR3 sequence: CASSFKTGTGRTEAFF. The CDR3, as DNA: TGCGCCAGCAGCTTTAAGACCGGGACAGGGAGAACTGAAGCTTTCTTT. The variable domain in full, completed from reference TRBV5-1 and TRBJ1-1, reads KAGVTQTPRYLIKTRGQQVTLSCSPISGHRSVSWYQQTPGQGLQFLFEYFSETQRNKGNFPGRFSGRQFSNSRSEMNVSTLELGDSALYLCASSFKTGTGRTEAFFGQGTRLTVV.

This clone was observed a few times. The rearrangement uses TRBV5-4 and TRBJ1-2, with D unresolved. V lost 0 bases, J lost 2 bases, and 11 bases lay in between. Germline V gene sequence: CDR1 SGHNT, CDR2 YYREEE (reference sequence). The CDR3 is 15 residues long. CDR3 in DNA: TGTGCCAGCAGCTTGGATTTAGGGAGAAACTATGGCTACACCTTC. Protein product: CASSLDLGRNYGYTF.

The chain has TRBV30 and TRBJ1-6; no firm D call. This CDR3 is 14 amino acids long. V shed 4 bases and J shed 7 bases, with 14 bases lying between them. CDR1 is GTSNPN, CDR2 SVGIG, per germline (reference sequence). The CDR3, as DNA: TGTGCCTGGACTCAAGTACCGGGGAATTCACCCCTCCACTTT. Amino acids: CAWTQVPGNSPLHF.

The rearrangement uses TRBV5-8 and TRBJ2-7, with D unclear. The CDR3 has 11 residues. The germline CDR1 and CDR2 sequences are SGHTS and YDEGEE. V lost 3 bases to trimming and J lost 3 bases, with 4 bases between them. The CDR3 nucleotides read TGTGCCAGCAGCTCGTACTACGAGCAGTACTTC. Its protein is CASSSYYEQYF.

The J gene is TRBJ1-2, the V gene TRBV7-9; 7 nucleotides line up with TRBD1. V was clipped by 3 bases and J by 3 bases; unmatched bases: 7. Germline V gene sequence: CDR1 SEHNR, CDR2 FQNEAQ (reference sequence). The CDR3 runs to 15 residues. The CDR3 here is CASSLGQGVHYGYTF. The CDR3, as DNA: TGTGCCAGCAGCTTGGGGCAGGGGGTCCACTATGGCTACACCTTC.

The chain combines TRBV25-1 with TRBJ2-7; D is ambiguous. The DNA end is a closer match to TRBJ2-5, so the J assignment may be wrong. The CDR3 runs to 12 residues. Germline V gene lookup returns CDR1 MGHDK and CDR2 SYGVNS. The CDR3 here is CASSPPVETQYF. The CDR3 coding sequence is TGTGCCAGCAGTCCCCCGGTCGAGACCCAGTACTTC.

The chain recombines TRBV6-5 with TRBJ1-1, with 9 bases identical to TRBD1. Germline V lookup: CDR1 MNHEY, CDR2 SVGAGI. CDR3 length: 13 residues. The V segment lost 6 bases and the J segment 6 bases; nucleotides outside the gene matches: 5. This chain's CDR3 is CASRAGTGSEAFF. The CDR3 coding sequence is TGTGCCAGCAGGGCCGGGACAGGGTCTGAAGCTTTCTTT.

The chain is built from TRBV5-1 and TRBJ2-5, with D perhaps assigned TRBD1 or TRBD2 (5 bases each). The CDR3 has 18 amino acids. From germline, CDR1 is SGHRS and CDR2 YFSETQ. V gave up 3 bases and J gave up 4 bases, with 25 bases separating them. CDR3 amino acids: CASSSKWGSPEDGETQYF. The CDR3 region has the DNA TGCGCCAGCAGCTCAAAATGGGGGAGCCCTGAAGACGGAGAGACCCAGTACTTC.

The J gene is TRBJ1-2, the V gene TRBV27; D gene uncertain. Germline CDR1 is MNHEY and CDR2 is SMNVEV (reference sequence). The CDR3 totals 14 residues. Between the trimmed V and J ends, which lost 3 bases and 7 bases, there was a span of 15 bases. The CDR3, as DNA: TGTGCCAGCAGTTTCGGACCTGAGGCGGGTGGCTACACCTTC. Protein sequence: CASSFGPEAGGYTF.

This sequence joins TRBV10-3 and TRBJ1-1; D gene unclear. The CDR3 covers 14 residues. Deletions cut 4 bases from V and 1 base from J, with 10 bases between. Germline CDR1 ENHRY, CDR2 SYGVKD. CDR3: CAISGAPPNTEAFF. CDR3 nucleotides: TGTGCCATCAGTGGGGCCCCTCCGAACACTGAAGCTTTCTTT.

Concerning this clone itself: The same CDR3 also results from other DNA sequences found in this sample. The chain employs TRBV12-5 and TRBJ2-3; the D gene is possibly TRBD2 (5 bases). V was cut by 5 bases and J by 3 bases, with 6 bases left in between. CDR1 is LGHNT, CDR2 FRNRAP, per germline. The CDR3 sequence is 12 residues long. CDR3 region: CASGPGTDTQYF. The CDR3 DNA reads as TGTGCTAGTGGTCCGGGGACAGATACGCAGTATTTT.

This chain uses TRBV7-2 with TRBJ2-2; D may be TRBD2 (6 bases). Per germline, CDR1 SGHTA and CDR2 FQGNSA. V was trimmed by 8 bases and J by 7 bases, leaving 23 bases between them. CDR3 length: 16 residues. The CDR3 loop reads CASRPRNAGRNGELFF. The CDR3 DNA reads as TGTGCCAGCCGTCCACGGAACGCGGGGCGGAACGGGGAGCTGTTTTTT.

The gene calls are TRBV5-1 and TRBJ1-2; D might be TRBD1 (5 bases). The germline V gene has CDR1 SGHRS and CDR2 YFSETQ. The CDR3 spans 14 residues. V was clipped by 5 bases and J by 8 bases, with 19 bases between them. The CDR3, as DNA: TGCGCCAGCAGGCCCCCCTCGGCGGGGCTGGGCTACACCTTC. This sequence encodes CASRPPSAGLGYTF.

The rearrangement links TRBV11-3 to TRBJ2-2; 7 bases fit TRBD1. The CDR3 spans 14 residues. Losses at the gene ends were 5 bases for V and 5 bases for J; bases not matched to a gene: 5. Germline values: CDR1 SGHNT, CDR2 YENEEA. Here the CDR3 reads CASSIQTGTGELFF. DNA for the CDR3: TGTGCCAGCAGCATACAGACAGGGACCGGGGAGCTGTTTTTT.

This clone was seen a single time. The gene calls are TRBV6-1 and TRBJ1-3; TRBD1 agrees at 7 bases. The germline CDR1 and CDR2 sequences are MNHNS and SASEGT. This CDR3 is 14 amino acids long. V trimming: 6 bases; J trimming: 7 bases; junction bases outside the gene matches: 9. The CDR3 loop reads CASRGRQGINTIYF. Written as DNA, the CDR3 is TGTGCCAGCAGGGGAAGACAGGGTATTAACACCATATATTTT.

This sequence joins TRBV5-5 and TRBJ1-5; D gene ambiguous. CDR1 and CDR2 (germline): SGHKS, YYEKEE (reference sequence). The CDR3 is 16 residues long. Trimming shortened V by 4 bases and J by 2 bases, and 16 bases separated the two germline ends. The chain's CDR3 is CASSPYGRVGNQPQHF. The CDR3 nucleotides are TGTGCCAGCAGCCCCTATGGGAGGGTGGGCAATCAGCCCCAGCATTTT.

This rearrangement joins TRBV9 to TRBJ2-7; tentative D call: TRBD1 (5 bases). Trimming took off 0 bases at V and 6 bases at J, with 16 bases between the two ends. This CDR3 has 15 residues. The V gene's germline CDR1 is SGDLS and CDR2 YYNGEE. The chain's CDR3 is CASSVGQQGGREQYF. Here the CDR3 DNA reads TGTGCCAGCAGCGTAGGCCAGCAGGGTGGCCGCGAGCAGTACTTC.

The CDR3 bases are TGCGCCAGCACCCCTCGAGGGGGCCTAGGAGAGACCCAGTACTTC. Translated, it gives CASTPRGGLGETQYF. The chain recombines TRBV5-1 with TRBJ2-5; TRBD1 matches 7 bases. This CDR3 has 15 residues. In germline, CDR1 is SGHRS, CDR2 YFSETQ. J lost 4 bases, V lost 6 bases, and 12 bases had no gene match.

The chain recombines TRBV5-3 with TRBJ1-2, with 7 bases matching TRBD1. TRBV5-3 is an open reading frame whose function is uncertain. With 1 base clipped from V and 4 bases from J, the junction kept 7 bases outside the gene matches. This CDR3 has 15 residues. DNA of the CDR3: TGTGCCAGAAGCTTGTCCGACAGGGCGGGCTATGGCTACACCTTC. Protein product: CARSLSDRAGYGYTF.

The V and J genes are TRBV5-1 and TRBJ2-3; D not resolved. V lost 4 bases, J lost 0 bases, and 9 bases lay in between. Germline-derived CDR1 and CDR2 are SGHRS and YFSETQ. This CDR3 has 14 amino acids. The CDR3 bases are TGCGCCAGCAGCCAGGCCCTGAGCACAGATACGCAGTATTTT. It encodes CASSQALSTDTQYF.

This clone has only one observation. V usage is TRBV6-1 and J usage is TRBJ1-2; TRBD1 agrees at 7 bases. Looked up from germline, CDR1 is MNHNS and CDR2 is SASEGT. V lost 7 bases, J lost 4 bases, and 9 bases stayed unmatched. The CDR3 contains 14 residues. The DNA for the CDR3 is TGTGCCAGCACGCCCAGGGGACAGCTCTATGGCTACACCTTC. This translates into CASTPRGQLYGYTF.

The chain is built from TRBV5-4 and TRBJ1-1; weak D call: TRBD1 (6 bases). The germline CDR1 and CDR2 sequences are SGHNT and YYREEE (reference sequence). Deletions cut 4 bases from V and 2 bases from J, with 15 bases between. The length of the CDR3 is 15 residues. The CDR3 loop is CASSSGQIGNTEAFF. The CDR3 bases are TGTGCCAGCAGCAGCGGACAGATAGGAAACACTGAAGCTTTCTTT. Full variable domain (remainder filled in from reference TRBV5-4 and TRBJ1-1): ETGVTQSPTHLIKTRGQQVTLRCSSQSGHNTVSWYQQALGQGPQFIFQYYREEENGRGNFPPRFSGLQFPNYSSELNVNALELDDSALYLCASSSGQIGNTEAFFGQGTRLTVV.

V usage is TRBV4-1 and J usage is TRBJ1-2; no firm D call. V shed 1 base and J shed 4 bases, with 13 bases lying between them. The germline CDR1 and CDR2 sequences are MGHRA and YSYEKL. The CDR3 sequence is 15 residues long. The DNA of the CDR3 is TGCGCCAGCAGCCAAGGTCCGGACCTACTCTATGGCTACACCTTC. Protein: CASSQGPDLLYGYTF.

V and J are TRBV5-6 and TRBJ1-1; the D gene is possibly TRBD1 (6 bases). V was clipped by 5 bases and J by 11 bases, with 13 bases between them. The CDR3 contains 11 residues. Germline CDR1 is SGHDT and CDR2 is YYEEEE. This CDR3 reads CASSSGGEAFF. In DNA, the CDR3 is TGTGCCAGCAGTTCCGGGGGCGAGGCTTTCTTT.

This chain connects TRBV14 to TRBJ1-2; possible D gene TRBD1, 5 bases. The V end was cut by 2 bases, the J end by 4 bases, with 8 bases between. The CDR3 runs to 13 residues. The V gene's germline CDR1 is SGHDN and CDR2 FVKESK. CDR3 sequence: CASSQQGPYGYTF. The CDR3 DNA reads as TGTGCCAGCAGCCAACAGGGACCCTATGGCTACACCTTC.

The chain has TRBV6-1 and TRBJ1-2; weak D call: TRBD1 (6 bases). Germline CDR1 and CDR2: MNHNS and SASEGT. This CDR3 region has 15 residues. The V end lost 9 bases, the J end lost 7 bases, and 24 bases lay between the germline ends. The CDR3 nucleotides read TGTGCCAGTACCCCCCGGGACACACCTTTGGGTGGCTACACCTTC. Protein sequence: CASTPRDTPLGGYTF.

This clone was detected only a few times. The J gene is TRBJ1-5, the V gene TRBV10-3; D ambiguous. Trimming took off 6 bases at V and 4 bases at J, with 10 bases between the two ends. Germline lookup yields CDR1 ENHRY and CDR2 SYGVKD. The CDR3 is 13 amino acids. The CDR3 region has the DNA TGTGCCATCAGCCCGGCCGATAATCAGCCCCAGCATTTT. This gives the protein CAISPADNQPQHF.

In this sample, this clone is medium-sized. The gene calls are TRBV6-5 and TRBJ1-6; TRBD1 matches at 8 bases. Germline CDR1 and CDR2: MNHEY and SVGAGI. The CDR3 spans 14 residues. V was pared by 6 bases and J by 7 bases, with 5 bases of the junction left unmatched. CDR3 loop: CASRTGVDNSPLHF. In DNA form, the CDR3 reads TGTGCCAGCAGGACAGGGGTTGACAATTCACCCCTCCACTTT.

CDR3 region: CASRFRGPGPMNTEAFF. In DNA form, the CDR3 reads TGCGCCAGCAGATTTCGGGGGCCAGGGCCAATGAACACTGAAGCTTTCTTT. The rearrangement joins TRBV5-1 to TRBJ1-1; D is possibly TRBD1 (6 bases). The germline V gene encodes CDR1 SGHRS and CDR2 YFSETQ. This CDR3 contains 17 residues. Trimming took off 5 bases at V and 0 bases at J, with 20 bases between the two ends.